The rows below give T cell receptor beta chains drawn from one sample of a study of early T cells in non-severe SARS-CoV-2 infection. In TCRdb, the 5' RACE reads were re-called with MiXCR into one record per CDR3 protein. The repertoire holds fewer than 65,000 distinct CDR3 sequences, with roughly a tenth as singletons. The material sequenced was whole blood. The receptors shown here come from an adult who was a healthcare worker with PCR-confirmed SARS-CoV-2 infection or an uninfected control (not recorded which). Both conserved end residues are part of each CDR3. The D gene is left open where the match is weak. Part of the rows lack a size; the others show once, few, many or a class for expanded clones.

clone size	V gene	D gene	J gene	CDR3 DNA	CDR3 protein
.	TRBV28	.	TRBJ2-2	TGTGCCAGCAGTCCTGAAAGCACCGGAAAGACCGGGGAGCTGTTTTTT	CASSPESTGKTGELFF
many	TRBV2	TRBD2	TRBJ2-5	TGTGCCAGCAGTGAACGCCCTACTAGCGGACGGACAGAGACCCAGTACTTC	CASSERPTSGRTETQYF
few	TRBV5-5	TRBD1	TRBJ1-4	TGTGCCAGCAGCCCCGGGACAGGGGGCGAAAAACTGTTTTTT	CASSPGTGGEKLFF
many	TRBV6-2/TRBV6-3	.	TRBJ2-1	TGTGCCAGCAGTTACTCTCTGCGTAGGTTGCACTCCTACAATGAGCAGTTCTTC	CASSYSLRRLHSYNEQFF
.	TRBV23-1	.	TRBJ1-5	TGCGCCAGCAGTCAACTCGGGACACCCAATCAGCCCCAGCATTTT	CASSQLGTPNQPQHF
few	TRBV29-1	.	TRBJ2-6	TGCAGCGTCGCCCCTTCCTCTGGTGGAACGAGCGTCCTGACTTTC	CSVAPSSGGTSVLTF
many	TRBV12-3/TRBV12-4	.	TRBJ1-5	TGTGCCAGCAGTCCCGGACATTCCGGAGGGCCCCAGCATTTT	CASSPGHSGGPQHF
.	TRBV7-2	TRBD2	TRBJ2-5	TGTGCCAGCAGCTTTTCCACTAGCGGTATGGAGACCCAGTACTTC	CASSFSTSGMETQYF
few	TRBV7-2	TRBD2	TRBJ2-1	TGTGCCAGCAGCCCGCCGAGGACTAGCGGTAGGGGTAAAAGCTCCTACAATGAGCAGTTCTTC	CASSPPRTSGRGKSSYNEQFF
many	TRBV10-2	TRBD1	TRBJ2-3	TGCGCCAGCACCCCGATTAGAGAGACAGGGGTGACAGATACGCAGTATTTT	CASTPIRETGVTDTQYF
.	TRBV12-3/TRBV12-4	.	TRBJ2-1	TGTGCCAGCAGTTTGCTCCGGGGGGCGAGAAATGAGCAGTTCTTC	CASSLLRGARNEQFF
.	TRBV6-1	TRBD1	TRBJ2-1	TGTGCCAGCATTCCTTTGGGGCAGGGGGATGAGCAGTTCTTC	CASIPLGQGDEQFF
few	TRBV20-1	.	TRBJ1-5	TGCAGTGCTAGCCGGGACATCGAGCCCCAGCATTTT	CSASRDIEPQHF
.	TRBV18	.	TRBJ1-1	TGTGCCAGCTCACCACCCCAGGGTAACACTGAAGCTTTCTTT	CASSPPQGNTEAFF
.	TRBV6-6	.	TRBJ1-5	TGTGCCAGCAGAATACAGGGTCGTAGCAATCAGCCCCAGCATTTT	CASRIQGRSNQPQHF
.	TRBV30	TRBD1	TRBJ2-4	TGTGCCTGGAGTCTACAGGGGGCGGACATTCAGTACTTC	CAWSLQGADIQYF
few	TRBV20-1	.	TRBJ2-5	TGCAGTGCTACACAAGAGACCCAGTACTTC	CSATQETQYF
.	TRBV29-1	.	TRBJ2-2	TGCAGCCACCGGGACCCAGGGACCGGGGAGCTGTTTTTT	CSHRDPGTGELFF
few	TRBV5-5	TRBD1	TRBJ1-2	TGTGCCAGCAGCCAGTTCAGGACAGGCTATGGCTACACCTTC	CASSQFRTGYGYTF
few	TRBV7-2	.	TRBJ1-6	TGTGCCAGCAGCTTGAGCACCGCAACTGGTTCACCCCTCCACTTT	CASSLSTATGSPLHF
.	TRBV7-3	.	TRBJ1-6	TGTGCCAGCAGCCTATCAGCGACCCCTGGGAGTTCACCCCTCCACTTT	CASSLSATPGSSPLHF
.	TRBV4-1	TRBD1	TRBJ2-2	TGCGCCAGCAGCCTAAGACAGGGCAACACCGGGGAGCTGTTTTTT	CASSLRQGNTGELFF
few	TRBV7-6	TRBD2	TRBJ2-1	TGTGCCAGCAGCTTACAACTAGCGGGGGCCGAGCAGTTCTTC	CASSLQLAGAEQFF